This T cell receptor (beta chain) was observed in a study of radiotherapy plus CTLA-4 blockade in lung cancer (dated by TCRdb to 2016 to 2018). Broadly, across the study: Among enrolled patients, around 18% had an objective response and 25% to 40% reached disease control. What the research found in general, with its limitations: The strongest predictors of response, as reported, were early dynamic changes in blood T cell clones along with a rise in serum interferon-beta after radiation. After treatment with radiotherapy and ipilimumab, TCR clones that originated in tumors expanded in peripheral blood.

Receptor amplification or capture employed the immunoSEQ multiplex PCR assay. This is the immuneACCESS table as TCRdb keeps it, with only in-frame sequences that have V and J called. A part of the clones is gone; compared with another copy, unresolved V genes explain less than half, and the rest is unexplained. In all, the sample holds about 120,000 clones, and more than 80% of those were seen once. The leading ten clones occupy over 6% of the sample. The study evaluated CTLA-4 blockade (ipilimumab) given together with focal radiation therapy in patients who had chemo-refractory metastatic non-small-cell lung cancer. V is reduced by 4 bases and J by 6 bases, leaving a spacing of 4 bases between them. The germline V gene provides CDR1 MNHNS and CDR2 SASEGT. The CDR3 numbers 11 residues from cysteine through phenylalanine. Only the CDR3 part of the read is kept: 33 bases, read in frame from the first base.

As to this clone: Its antigen has not been determined. Nothing much larger sits one base from this clone, and base qualities are not available. The sample has other DNA sequences that encode this CDR3 too.

In this chain, TRBV6-1 is recombined with TRBJ2-1; the D gene remains uncertain. The source was peripheral blood, collected from a patient treated with radiotherapy plus ipilimumab. The clonotype comes from a human donor with non-small cell lung cancer that progressed on radiotherapy plus ipilimumab. The DNA sequence follows: TGTGCCAGCAGTGCCCTCAATGAGCAGTTCTTC. This sequence encodes CASSALNEQFF.